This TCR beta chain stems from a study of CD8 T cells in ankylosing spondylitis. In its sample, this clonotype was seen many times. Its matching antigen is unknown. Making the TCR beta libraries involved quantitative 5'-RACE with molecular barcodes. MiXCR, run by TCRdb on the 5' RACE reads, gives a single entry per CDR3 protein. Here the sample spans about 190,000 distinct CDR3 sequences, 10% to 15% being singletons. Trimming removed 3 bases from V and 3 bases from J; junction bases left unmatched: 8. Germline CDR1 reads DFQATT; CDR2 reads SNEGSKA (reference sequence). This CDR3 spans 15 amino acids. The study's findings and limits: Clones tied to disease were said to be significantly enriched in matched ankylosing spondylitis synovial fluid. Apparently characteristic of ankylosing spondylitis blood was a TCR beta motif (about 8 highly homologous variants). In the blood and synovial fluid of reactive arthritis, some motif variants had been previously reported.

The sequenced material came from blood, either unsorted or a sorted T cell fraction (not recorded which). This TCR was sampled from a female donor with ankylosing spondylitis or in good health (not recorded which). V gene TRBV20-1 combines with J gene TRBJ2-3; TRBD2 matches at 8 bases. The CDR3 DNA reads TGCAGTGCTAGGTCAGCGGGAGAGGTTACAGATACGCAGTATTTT. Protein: CSARSAGEVTDTQYF.